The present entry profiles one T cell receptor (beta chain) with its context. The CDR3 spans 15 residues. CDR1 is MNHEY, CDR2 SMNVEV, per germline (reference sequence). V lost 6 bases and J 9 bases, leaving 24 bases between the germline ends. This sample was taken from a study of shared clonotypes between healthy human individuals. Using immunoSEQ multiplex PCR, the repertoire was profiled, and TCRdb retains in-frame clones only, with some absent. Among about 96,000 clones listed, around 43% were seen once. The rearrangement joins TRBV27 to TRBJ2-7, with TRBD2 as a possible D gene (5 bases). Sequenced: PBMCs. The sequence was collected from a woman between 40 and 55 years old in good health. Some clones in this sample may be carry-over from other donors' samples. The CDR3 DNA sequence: TGTGCCAGCAGCCGTGGGTACAGAGAGCTACGGGGGCAGTACTTC. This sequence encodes CASSRGYRELRGQYF.